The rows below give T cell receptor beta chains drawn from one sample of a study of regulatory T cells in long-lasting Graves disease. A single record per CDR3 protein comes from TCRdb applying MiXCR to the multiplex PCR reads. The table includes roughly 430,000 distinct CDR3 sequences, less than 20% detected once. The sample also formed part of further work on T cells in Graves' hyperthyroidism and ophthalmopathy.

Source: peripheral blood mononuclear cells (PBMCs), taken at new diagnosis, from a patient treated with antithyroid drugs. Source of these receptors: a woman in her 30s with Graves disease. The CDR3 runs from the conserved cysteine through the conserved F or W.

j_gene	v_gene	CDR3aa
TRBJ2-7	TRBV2	CASTLLAQRDLYEQYF
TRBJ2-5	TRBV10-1	CASSESGGWGAQYF
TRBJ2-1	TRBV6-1	CASSKGGGDGWQFF
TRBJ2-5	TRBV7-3	CASSPGTGGQETQYF
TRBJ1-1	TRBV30	CALGQTNTEAFF
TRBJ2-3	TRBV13	CASSSGTSGRAGPDTQYF
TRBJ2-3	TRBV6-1	CASRNPGQGSDTQYF
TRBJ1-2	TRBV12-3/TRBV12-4	CASSLWDGYTF
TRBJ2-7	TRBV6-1	CASRGGGRSYEQYF
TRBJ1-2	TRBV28	CASRPRQGTNYGYTF
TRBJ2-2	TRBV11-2	CASAVAGGVGELFF
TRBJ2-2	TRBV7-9	CASSWLTTGELFF